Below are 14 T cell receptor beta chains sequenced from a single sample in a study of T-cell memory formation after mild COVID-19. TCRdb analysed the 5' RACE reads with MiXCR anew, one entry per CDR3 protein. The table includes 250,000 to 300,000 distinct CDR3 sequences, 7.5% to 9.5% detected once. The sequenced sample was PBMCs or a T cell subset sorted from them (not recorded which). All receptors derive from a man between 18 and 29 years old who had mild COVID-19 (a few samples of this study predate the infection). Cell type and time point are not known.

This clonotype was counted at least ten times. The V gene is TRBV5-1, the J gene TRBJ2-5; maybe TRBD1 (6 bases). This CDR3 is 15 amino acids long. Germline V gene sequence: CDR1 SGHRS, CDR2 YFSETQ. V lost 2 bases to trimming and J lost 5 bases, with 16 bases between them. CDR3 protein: CASSLLGGGQETQYF. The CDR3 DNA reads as TGCGCCAGCAGCTTACTGGGTGGGGGCCAGGAGACCCAGTACTTC.

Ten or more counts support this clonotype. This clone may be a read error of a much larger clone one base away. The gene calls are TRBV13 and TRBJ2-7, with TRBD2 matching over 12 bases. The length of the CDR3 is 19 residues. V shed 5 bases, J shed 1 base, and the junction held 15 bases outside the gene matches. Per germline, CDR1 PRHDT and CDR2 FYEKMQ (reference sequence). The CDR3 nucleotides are TGTGCCAGCAGCCCACAGACCTCTAGCGGGGGGGCCCGGTCCTACGAGCAGTACTTC. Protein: CASSPQTSSGGARSYEQYF.

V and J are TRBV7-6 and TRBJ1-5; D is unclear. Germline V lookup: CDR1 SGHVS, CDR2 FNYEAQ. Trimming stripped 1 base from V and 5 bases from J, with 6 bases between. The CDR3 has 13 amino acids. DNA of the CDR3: TGTGCCAGCAGCTTAGGCAGACATCAGCCCCAGCATTTT. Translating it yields CASSLGRHQPQHF.

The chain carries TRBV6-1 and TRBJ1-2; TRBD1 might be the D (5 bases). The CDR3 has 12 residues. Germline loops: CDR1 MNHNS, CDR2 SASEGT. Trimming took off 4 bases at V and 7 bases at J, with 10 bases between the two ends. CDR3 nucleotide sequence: TGTGCCAGCAGTGGGGGGTCAGGTGGCTACACCTTC. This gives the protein CASSGGSGGYTF.

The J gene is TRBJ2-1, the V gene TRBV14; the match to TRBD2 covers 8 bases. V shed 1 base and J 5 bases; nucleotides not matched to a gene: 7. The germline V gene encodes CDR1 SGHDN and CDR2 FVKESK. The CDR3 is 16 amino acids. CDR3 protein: CASSQGLWRGDNEQFF. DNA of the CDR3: TGTGCCAGCAGCCAAGGCCTCTGGCGGGGGGACAATGAGCAGTTCTTC. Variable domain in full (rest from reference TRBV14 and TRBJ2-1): EAGVTQFPSHSVIEKGQTVTLRCDPISGHDNLYWYRRVMGKEIKFLLHFVKESKQDESGMPNNRFLAERTGGTYSTLKVQPAELEDSGVYFCASSQGLWRGDNEQFFGPGTRLTVL.

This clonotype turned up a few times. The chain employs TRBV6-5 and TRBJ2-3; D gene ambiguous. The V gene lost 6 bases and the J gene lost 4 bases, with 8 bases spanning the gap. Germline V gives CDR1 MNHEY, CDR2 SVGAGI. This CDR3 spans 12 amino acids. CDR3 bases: TGTGCCAGCAGGGACGCGGCAGATACGCAGTATTTT. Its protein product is CASRDAADTQYF.

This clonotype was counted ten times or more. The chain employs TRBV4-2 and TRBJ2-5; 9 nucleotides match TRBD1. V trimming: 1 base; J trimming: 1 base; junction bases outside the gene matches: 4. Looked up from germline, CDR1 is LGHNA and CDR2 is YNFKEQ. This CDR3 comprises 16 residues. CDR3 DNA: TGTGCCAGCAGCCAAGTGGGGACAGGGAGCCAAGAGACCCAGTACTTC. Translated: CASSQVGTGSQETQYF.

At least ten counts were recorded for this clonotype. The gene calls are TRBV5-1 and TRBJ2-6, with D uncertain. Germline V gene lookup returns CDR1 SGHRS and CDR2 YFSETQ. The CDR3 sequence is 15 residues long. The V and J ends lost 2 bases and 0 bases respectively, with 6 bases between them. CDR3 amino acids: CASSLDPSGANVLTF. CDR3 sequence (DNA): TGCGCCAGCAGCTTAGACCCCTCTGGGGCCAACGTCCTGACTTTC.

CDR3 region: CASSEESGNEQFF. The DNA for the CDR3 is TGTGCCAGCAGTGAGGAGTCCGGAAATGAGCAGTTCTTC. The gene calls are TRBV6-4 and TRBJ2-1; D call uncertain. Germline V gives CDR1 MRHNA, CDR2 SNTAGT. V lost 3 bases, J lost 7 bases, and 10 bases lay in between. The CDR3 is 13 amino acids.

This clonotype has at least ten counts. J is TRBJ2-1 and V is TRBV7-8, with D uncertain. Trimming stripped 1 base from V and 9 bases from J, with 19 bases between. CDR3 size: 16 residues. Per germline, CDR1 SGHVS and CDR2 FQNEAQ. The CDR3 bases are TGTGCCAGCAGCTTAGGCCGGGCCGTACGTTATAGTGAGCAGTTCTTC. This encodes CASSLGRAVRYSEQFF.

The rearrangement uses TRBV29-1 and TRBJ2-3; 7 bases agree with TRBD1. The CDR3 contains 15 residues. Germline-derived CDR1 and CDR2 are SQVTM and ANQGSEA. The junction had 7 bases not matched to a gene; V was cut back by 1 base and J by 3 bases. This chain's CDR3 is CSVEGGQPTTDTQYF. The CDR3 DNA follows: TGCAGCGTTGAAGGGGGACAGCCAACGACAGATACGCAGTATTTT.

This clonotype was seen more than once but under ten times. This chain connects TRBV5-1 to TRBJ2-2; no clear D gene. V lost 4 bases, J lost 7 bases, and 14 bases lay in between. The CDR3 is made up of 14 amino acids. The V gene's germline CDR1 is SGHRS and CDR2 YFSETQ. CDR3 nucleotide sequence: TGCGCCAGCAGCAACGGGCAGAGTGGCGGGGAGCTGTTTTTT. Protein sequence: CASSNGQSGGELFF. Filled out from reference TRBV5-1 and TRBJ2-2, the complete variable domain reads KAGVTQTPRYLIKTRGQQVTLSCSPISGHRSVSWYQQTPGQGLQFLFEYFSETQRNKGNFPGRFSGRQFSNSRSEMNVSTLELGDSALYLCASSNGQSGGELFFGEGSRLTVL.

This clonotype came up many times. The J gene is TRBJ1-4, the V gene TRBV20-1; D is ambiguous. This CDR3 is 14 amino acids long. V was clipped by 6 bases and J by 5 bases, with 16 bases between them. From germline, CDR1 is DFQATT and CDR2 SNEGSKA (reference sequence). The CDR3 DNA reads TGCAGTGCAGAAGGTTGGGGAAACAATGAAAAACTGTTTTTT. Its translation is CSAEGWGNNEKLFF.

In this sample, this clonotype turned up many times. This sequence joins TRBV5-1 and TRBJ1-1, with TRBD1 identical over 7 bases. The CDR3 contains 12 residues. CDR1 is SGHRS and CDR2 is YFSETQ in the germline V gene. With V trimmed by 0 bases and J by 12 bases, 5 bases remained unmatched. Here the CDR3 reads CASSLGQGITFF. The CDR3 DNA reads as TGCGCCAGCAGCTTGGGACAGGGCATCACTTTCTTT.